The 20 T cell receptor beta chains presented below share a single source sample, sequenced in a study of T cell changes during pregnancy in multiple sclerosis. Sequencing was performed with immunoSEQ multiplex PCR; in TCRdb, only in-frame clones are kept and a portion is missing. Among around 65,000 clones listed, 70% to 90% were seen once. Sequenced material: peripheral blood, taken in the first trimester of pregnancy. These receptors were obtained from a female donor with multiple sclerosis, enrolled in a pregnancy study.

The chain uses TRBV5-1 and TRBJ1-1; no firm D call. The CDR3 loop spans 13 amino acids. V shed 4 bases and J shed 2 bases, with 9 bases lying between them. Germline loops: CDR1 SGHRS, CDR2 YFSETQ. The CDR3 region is CASSQSFNTEAFF. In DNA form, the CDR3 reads TGCGCCAGCAGCCAGTCATTTAACACTGAAGCTTTCTTT.

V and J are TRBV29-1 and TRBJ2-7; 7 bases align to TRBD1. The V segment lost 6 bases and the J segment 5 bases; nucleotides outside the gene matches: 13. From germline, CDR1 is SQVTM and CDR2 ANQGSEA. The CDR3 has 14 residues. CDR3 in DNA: TGCAGCGTCCGCACGGTAGGGGGCTGGGACGAGCAGTACTTC. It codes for CSVRTVGGWDEQYF.

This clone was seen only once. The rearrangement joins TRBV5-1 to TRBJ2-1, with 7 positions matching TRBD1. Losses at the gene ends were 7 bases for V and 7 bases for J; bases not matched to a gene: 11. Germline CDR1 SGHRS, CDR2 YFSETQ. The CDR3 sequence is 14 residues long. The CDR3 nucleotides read TGCGCCAGCGGAGACAGGGCGGGCTTAAATGAGCAGTTCTTC. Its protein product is CASGDRAGLNEQFF.

The CDR3 nucleotides read TGCGCCAGCAGCTTGGGATCGGACAATGAGCAGTTCTTC. This translates into CASSLGSDNEQFF. The chain combines TRBV5-1 with TRBJ2-1; D gene uncertain. V was cut by 0 bases and J by 5 bases, with 6 bases left in between. This CDR3 spans 13 amino acids. Germline V gene sequence: CDR1 SGHRS, CDR2 YFSETQ.

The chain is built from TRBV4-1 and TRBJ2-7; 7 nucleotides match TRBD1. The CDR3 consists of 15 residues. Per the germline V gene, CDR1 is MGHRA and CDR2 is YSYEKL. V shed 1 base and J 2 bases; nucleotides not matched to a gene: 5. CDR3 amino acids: CASSQAPTGPYEQYF. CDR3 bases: TGCGCCAGCAGCCAAGCTCCGACAGGGCCCTACGAGCAGTACTTC.

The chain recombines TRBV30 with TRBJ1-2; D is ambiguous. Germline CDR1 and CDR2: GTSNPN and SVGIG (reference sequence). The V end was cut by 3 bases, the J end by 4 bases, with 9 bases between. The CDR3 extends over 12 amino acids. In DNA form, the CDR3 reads TGTGCCTGGAGAGGCGGGCCCTATGGCTACACCTTC. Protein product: CAWRGGPYGYTF.

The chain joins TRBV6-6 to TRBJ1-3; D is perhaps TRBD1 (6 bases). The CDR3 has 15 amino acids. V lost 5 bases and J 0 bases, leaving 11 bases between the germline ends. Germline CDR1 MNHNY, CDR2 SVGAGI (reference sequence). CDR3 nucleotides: TGTGCCAGCAGTGTAACAGGGTACTCTGGAAACACCATATATTTT. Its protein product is CASSVTGYSGNTIYF.

The CDR3: CASRDSGTGWGKLFF. CDR3 sequence (DNA): TGCGCCAGCAGAGATTCCGGGACAGGGTGGGGAAAACTGTTTTTT. This rearrangement joins TRBV5-1 to TRBJ1-4; 9 nucleotides align to TRBD1. After removal of 5 bases from V and 10 bases from J, the junction contained 12 bases not matched to a gene. This CDR3 comprises 15 residues. CDR1 SGHRS and CDR2 YFSETQ come from the germline V gene. The entire variable domain, with the rest obtained from reference TRBV5-1 and TRBJ1-4, is as follows: KAGVTQTPRYLIKTRGQQVTLSCSPISGHRSVSWYQQTPGQGLQFLFEYFSETQRNKGNFPGRFSGRQFSNSRSEMNVSTLELGDSALYLCASRDSGTGWGKLFFGSGTQLSVL.

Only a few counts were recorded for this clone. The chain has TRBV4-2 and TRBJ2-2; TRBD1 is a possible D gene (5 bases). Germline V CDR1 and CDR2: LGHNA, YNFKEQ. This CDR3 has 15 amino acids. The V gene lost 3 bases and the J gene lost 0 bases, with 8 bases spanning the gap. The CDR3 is CASSQTVANTGELFF. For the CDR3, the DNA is TGTGCCAGCAGCCAGACAGTCGCGAACACCGGGGAGCTGTTTTTT.

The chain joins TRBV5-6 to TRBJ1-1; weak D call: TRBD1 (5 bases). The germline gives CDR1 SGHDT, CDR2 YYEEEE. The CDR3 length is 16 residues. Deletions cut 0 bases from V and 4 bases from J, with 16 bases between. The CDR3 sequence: CASSLGGGDYGTEAFF. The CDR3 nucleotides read TGTGCCAGCAGCTTGGGCGGGGGGGACTACGGCACTGAAGCTTTCTTT.

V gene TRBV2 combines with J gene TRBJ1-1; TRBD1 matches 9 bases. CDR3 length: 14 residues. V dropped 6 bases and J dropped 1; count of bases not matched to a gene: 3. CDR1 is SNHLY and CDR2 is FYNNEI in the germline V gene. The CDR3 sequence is CASRADRGNTEAFF. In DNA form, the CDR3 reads TGTGCCAGCAGAGCGGACAGGGGGAACACTGAAGCTTTCTTT.

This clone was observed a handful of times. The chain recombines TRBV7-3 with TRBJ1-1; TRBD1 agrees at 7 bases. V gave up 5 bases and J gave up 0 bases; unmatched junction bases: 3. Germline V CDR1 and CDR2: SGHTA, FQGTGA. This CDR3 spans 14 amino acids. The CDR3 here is CASSLGQLNTEAFF. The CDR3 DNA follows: TGTGCCAGCAGCCTGGGACAGTTGAACACTGAAGCTTTCTTT.

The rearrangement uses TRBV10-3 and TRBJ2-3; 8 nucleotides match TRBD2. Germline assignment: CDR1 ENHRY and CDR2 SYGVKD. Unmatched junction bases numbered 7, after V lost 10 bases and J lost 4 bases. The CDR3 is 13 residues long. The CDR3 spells CATIAGNADTQYF. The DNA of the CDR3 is TGTGCCACAATAGCGGGAAACGCAGATACGCAGTATTTT.

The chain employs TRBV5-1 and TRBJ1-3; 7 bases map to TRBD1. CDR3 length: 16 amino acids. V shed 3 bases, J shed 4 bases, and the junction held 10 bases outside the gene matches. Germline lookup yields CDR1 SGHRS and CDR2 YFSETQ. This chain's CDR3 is CASSSQRTGPGNTIYF. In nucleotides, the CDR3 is TGCGCCAGCAGCTCCCAACGGACAGGCCCGGGAAACACCATATATTTT.

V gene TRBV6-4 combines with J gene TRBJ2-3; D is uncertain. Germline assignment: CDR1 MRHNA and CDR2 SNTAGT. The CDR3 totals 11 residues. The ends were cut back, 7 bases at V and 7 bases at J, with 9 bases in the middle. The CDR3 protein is CASIRSYTQYF. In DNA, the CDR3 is TGTGCCAGCATCCGGAGCTATACGCAGTATTTT.

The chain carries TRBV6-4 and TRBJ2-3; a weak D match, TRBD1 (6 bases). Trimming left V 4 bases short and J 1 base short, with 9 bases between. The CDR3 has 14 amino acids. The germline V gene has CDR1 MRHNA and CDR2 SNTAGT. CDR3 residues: CASSGAGGTDTQYF. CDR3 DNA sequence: TGTGCCAGCAGTGGAGCAGGGGGCACAGATACGCAGTATTTT.

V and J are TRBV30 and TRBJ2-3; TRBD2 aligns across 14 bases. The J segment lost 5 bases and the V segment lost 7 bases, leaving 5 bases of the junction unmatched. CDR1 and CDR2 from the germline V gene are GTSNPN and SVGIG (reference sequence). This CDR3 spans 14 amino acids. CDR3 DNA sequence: TGTGCCTCTGAGACTAGCGGGAGGGGAGATACGCAGTATTTT. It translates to CASETSGRGDTQYF. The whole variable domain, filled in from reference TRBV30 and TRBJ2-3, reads SQTIHQWPATLVQPVGSPLSLECTVEGTSNPNLYWYRQAAGRGLQLLFYSVGIGQISSEVPQNLSASRPQDRQFILSSKKLLLSDSGFYLCASETSGRGDTQYFGPGTRLTVL.

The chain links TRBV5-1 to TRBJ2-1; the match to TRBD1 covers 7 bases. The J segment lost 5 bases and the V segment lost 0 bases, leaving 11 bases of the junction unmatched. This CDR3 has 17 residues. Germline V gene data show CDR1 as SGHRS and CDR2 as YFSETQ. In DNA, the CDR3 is TGCGCCAGCAGCTTGGCCTATGGGACAGTTACTAACAATGAGCAGTTCTTC. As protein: CASSLAYGTVTNNEQFF.

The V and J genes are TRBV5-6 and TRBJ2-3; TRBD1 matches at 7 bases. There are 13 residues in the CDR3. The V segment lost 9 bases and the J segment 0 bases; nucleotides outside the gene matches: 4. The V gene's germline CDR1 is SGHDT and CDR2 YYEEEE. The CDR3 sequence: CATSTGSTDTQYF. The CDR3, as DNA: TGTGCCACATCGACAGGGAGCACAGATACGCAGTATTTT.

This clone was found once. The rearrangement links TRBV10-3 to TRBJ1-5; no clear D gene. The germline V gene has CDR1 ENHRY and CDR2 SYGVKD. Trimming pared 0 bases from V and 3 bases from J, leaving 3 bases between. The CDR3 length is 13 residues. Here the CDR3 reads CAISESFNQPQHF. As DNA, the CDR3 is TGTGCCATCAGTGAGTCCTTCAATCAGCCCCAGCATTTT.